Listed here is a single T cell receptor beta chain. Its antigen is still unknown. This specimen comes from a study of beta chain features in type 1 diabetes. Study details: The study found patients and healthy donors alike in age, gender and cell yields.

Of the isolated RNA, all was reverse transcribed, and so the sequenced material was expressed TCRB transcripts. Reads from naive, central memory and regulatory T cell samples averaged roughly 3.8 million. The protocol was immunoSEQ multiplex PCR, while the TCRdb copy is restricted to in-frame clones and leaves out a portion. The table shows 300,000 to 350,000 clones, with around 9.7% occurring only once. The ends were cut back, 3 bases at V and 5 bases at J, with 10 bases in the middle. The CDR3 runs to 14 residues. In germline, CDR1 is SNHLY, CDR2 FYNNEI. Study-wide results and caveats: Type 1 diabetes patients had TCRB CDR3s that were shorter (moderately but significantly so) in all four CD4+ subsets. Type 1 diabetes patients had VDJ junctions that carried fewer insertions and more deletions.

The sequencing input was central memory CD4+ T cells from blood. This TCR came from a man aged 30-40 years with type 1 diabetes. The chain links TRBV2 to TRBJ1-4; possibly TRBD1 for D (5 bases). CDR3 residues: CASSDRRENEKLFF. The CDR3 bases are TGTGCCAGCAGTGATCGCAGGGAGAATGAAAAACTGTTTTTT.